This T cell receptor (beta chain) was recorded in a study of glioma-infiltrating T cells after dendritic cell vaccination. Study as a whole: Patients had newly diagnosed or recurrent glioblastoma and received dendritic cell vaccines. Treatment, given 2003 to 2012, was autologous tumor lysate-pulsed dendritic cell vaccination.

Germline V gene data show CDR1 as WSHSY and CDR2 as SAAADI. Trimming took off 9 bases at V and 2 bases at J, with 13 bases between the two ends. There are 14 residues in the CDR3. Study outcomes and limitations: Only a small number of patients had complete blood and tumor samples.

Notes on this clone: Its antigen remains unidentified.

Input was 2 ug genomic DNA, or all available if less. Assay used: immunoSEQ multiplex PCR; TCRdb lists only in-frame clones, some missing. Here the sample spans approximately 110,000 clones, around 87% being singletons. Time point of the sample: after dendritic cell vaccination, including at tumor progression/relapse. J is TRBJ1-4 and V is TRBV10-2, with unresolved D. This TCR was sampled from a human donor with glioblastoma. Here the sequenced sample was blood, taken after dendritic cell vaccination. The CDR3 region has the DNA TGCGCCAGTCAGGAAGTCGCGACTAATGAAAAACTGTTTTTT. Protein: CASQEVATNEKLFF.